These T cell receptor beta chains were read from a single sample in a study of spatial heterogeneity in lung cancer. MiXCR was run by TCRdb on the 5' RACE reads, yielding one entry per CDR3 protein. Found here are 95,000 or so distinct CDR3 sequences, 7% to 9% of them singletons; the top ten hold roughly 7.2%. Sequences were derived from PBMCs, sampled at surgery. These receptors all stem from a male donor with early-stage non-small cell lung cancer. Both conserved end residues are part of each CDR3. Fields, in order: D gene, J gene, CDR3 length, clone size, V gene, CDR3 protein, CDR3 DNA. D genes are given only for firm matches. A clone size is listed for some rows: how often the clone was seen (once, few, many), or a class if it is expanded.

>TRBD2|TRBJ2-3|14|many|TRBV29-1
CSVEASGGTDTQYF
TGCAGCGTTGAAGCTAGCGGGGGAACAGATACGCAGTATTTT
>-|TRBJ2-3|13|many|TRBV5-1
CASSLEVTDTQYF
TGCGCCAGCAGCTTGGAGGTCACAGATACGCAGTATTTT
>TRBD1|TRBJ1-1|15|few|TRBV3-1
CASSPGVRGDTEAFF
TGTGCCAGCAGTCCTGGTGTCAGGGGGGACACTGAAGCTTTCTTT
>TRBD1|TRBJ2-1|15|-|TRBV7-6
CASSYAGQGSNEQFF
TGTGCCAGCAGCTACGCTGGACAGGGAAGCAATGAGCAGTTCTTC
>-|TRBJ2-2|11|few|TRBV30
CAWSYTGELFF
TGTGCCTGGAGCTACACCGGGGAGCTGTTTTTT
>-|TRBJ2-1|13|-|TRBV11-3
CASSPSRRGEQFF
TGTGCCAGCAGCCCGTCCCGAAGGGGTGAGCAGTTCTTC
>TRBD2|TRBJ2-3|15|-|TRBV5-4
CASSRSAGGPNTQYF
TGTGCCAGCAGCCGTTCAGCGGGAGGACCTAATACGCAGTATTTT
>-|TRBJ2-3|12|-|TRBV5-1
CASRQDINTQYF
TGCGCCAGCAGACAGGATATAAATACGCAGTATTTT
>-|TRBJ1-6|15|few|TRBV19
CASSIGTSYNSPLHF
TGTGCCAGTAGTATTGGGACCTCCTATAATTCACCCCTCCACTTT
>-|TRBJ2-7|12|-|TRBV7-9
CASSRTNYEQYF
TGTGCCAGCAGCCGGACTAACTACGAGCAGTACTTC
>TRBD2|TRBJ2-7|13|few|TRBV7-2
CASRPGLVYEQYF
TGTGCCAGCAGGCCGGGACTAGTCTACGAGCAGTACTTC
>TRBD1|TRBJ1-1|14|few|TRBV7-2
CASRTAGGWTEAFF
TGTGCCAGCAGAACAGCAGGGGGCTGGACTGAAGCTTTCTTT
>TRBD2|TRBJ2-1|12|few|TRBV29-1
CSVGLAHNEQFF
TGCAGCGTTGGACTAGCCCACAATGAGCAGTTCTTC
>TRBD1|TRBJ2-1|16|-|TRBV28
CASSLFDRGSYNEQFF
TGTGCCAGCAGTTTATTTGACAGGGGGTCCTACAATGAGCAGTTCTTC
>-|TRBJ2-7|14|few|TRBV3-1
CASSHGGTSYEQYF
TGTGCCAGCAGCCATGGCGGGACCTCCTACGAGCAGTACTTC
>TRBD2|TRBJ2-2|14|few|TRBV5-1
CASSLNGRAGELFF
TGCGCCAGCAGCTTGAACGGGAGGGCCGGGGAGCTGTTTTTT
>-|TRBJ1-2|13|many|TRBV10-3
CAIRGAGNYGYTF
TGTGCCATCAGGGGGGCAGGGAACTATGGCTACACCTTC
>-|TRBJ2-5|14|-|TRBV7-2
CASSPGPSQETQYF
TGTGCCAGCAGCCCGGGACCCTCGCAGGAGACCCAGTACTTC
>-|TRBJ2-7|13|-|TRBV10-3
CAISEGAVYEQYF
TGTGCCATCAGTGAGGGGGCAGTCTACGAGCAGTACTTC
>-|TRBJ1-3|16|many|TRBV4-2
CASSQTGPISGNTIYF
TGTGCCAGCAGCCAAACTGGACCGATCTCTGGAAACACCATATATTTT
>TRBD1|TRBJ2-2|17|many|TRBV5-1
CASSLKQGASNTGELFF
TGCGCCAGCAGCCTAAAACAGGGGGCTTCTAACACCGGGGAGCTGTTTTTT
>TRBD1|TRBJ2-7|14|-|TRBV5-1
CASGWTGPVTEQYF
TGCGCCAGCGGATGGACAGGGCCTGTCACCGAGCAGTACTTC
>-|TRBJ2-6|12|many|TRBV29-1
CSVTSGANVLTF
TGCAGCGTAACGAGTGGGGCCAACGTCCTGACTTTC
>-|TRBJ2-3|16|many|TRBV28
CASSPRTIFSTDTQYF
TGTGCCAGCAGTCCCCGGACCATTTTTAGCACAGATACGCAGTATTTT
>-|TRBJ2-3|14|-|TRBV7-2
CASSRPMSTDTQYF
TGTGCCAGCAGCCGTCCGATGAGCACAGATACGCAGTATTTT
>-|TRBJ2-1|12|few|TRBV20-1
CSAPPAYNEQFF
TGCAGTGCCCCACCGGCTTACAATGAGCAGTTCTTC
>-|TRBJ2-5|14|few|TRBV7-3
CASSLNSVGETQYF
TGTGCCAGCAGCTTAAACTCAGTAGGAGAGACCCAGTACTTC
>-|TRBJ2-7|13|-|TRBV12-3/TRBV12-4
CASSLGNTYEQYF
TGTGCCAGCAGTTTGGGCAACACCTACGAGCAGTACTTC
>-|TRBJ2-5|17|many|TRBV7-2
CASSLRWGQGSQETQYF
TGTGCCAGCAGCTTAAGATGGGGCCAGGGGTCCCAAGAGACCCAGTACTTC
>TRBD2|TRBJ2-1|16|-|TRBV10-3
CAINPDGTRTYNEQFF
TGTGCCATCAACCCAGACGGGACTAGGACGTACAATGAGCAGTTCTTC
>-|TRBJ2-7|12|many|TRBV5-1
CASSSDRHEQYF
TGCGCCAGCAGCTCAGACAGACACGAGCAGTACTTC
>TRBD1|TRBJ2-7|13|-|TRBV6-6
CASSRDSIYEQYF
TGTGCCAGCAGCCGGGACAGCATCTACGAGCAGTACTTC
>-|TRBJ2-3|12|many|TRBV30
CAYGPGADTQYF
TGTGCCTACGGACCAGGCGCAGATACGCAGTATTTT
>TRBD1|TRBJ2-2|19|-|TRBV4-2
CASSQPIGQVVEGRGELFF
TGTGCCAGCAGCCAACCCATCGGACAGGTGGTCGAGGGGCGCGGGGAGCTGTTTTTT
>-|TRBJ2-7|13|many|TRBV18
CASSPPASYEQYF
TGTGCCAGCTCACCACCGGCATCCTACGAGCAGTACTTC
>TRBD2|TRBJ2-3|15|-|TRBV20-1
CSARDSSGSTDTQYF
TGCAGTGCTAGAGATTCTAGCGGGTCTACGGATACGCAGTATTTT
>TRBD2|TRBJ2-3|16|-|TRBV10-2
CASIGTGGGATDTQYF
TGCGCCAGCATAGGTACCGGCGGGGGGGCCACAGATACGCAGTATTTT
>-|TRBJ1-4|17|many|TRBV7-2
CASSPGRGVYTNEKLFF
TGTGCCAGCAGCCCGGGACGGGGTGTGTATACTAATGAAAAACTGTTTTTT
>-|TRBJ1-6|19|-|TRBV7-9
CASSFNRHRESSYNSPLHF
TGTGCCAGCAGCTTCAATCGCCACAGGGAAAGCTCCTATAATTCACCCCTCCACTTT
>-|TRBJ1-5|12|-|TRBV19
CASSPRREPQHF
TGTGCCAGTAGTCCCCGGAGGGAGCCCCAGCATTTT
>TRBD1|TRBJ2-7|15|few|TRBV5-1
CASSQVQGGSYEQYF
TGCGCCAGCAGCCAAGTACAGGGGGGCTCCTACGAGCAGTACTTC
>-|TRBJ1-2|12|-|TRBV29-1
CSVEVAHYGYTF
TGCAGCGTTGAAGTCGCCCACTATGGCTACACCTTC
>TRBD1|TRBJ2-2|13|few|TRBV24-1
CATASGGTGELFF
TGTGCCACGGCCTCAGGGGGCACCGGGGAGCTGTTTTTT
>TRBD2|TRBJ2-4|19|few|TRBV20-1
CSARGRLAGETIAKNIQYF
TGCAGTGCTAGAGGGCGACTAGCGGGGGAGACGATAGCCAAAAACATTCAGTACTTC
>-|TRBJ2-1|15|-|TRBV4-2
CASSQEGIQNNEQFF
TGTGCCAGCAGCCAAGAGGGGATACAAAACAATGAGCAGTTCTTC
>-|TRBJ1-6|13|-|TRBV20-1
CSASVPGGSPLHF
TGCAGTGCCTCCGTCCCCGGAGGTTCACCCCTCCACTTT
>-|TRBJ2-3|15|few|TRBV4-2
CASSPRGQSTDTQYF
TGTGCCAGCAGCCCGCGGGGGCAAAGCACAGATACGCAGTATTTT
>-|TRBJ2-3|15|few|TRBV6-5
CASSYWGIGTDTQYF
TGTGCCAGCAGTTATTGGGGTATTGGCACAGATACGCAGTATTTT
>TRBD2|TRBJ2-2|16|few|TRBV7-3
CASTSLTSLGPGELFF
TGTGCCAGCACCTCCTTGACTAGCCTAGGGCCCGGGGAGCTGTTTTTT
>TRBD2|TRBJ2-3|16|-|TRBV20-1
CSADLGSGRETDTQYF
TGCAGTGCGGACCTGGGGAGCGGGAGGGAAACAGATACGCAGTATTTT